This TCR beta chain appears in the sequencing data of a study of Ad26.COV2.S vaccination and SARS-CoV-2 variants (dated by TCRdb to 2020 to 2022). Context from the whole study: Vaccine-arm donors were drawn from COV1001, a multicentre, randomized, double-blind, placebo-controlled phase I-IIa trial of Ad26.COV2.S in healthy adults. TCRbeta repertoire sequencing was used to assess the specificity and breadth of SARS-CoV-2-reactive T cell receptors after Ad26.COV2.S vaccination. Trial participants were randomized into five groups of five: low-dose or high-dose Ad26.COV2.S given once or twice, or placebo on both occasions. Blinding of investigators to trial group allocation was maintained during experiments and outcome assessment. Ad26.COV2.S was given intramuscularly at 5x10^10 or 1x10^11 viral particles, as a single shot or as two shots 56 days apart. The TCR-sequenced set comprised around 32 samples: around 20 Ad26.COV2.S vaccine recipients, 5 placebo recipients and 8 SARS-CoV-2 convalescent individuals.

Per the publication, the treatment or condition label means: roughly 18 received Ad26.COV2.S at low or high dose, single or two shots; five or six received placebo; per-sample allocation not given. For vaccine and placebo recipients, repertoires were sequenced using samples collected on day 63 after the first injection. In Cohort 1b, 20 to 25 adults aged 18-55 years were enrolled at a single site in Boston, USA, between 29 July and 7 August 2020. Ad26.COV2.S was a replication-incompetent adenovirus type 26 vector expressing a prefusion-stabilized SARS-CoV-2 spike protein from the original Wuhan strain. The research as a whole found: Higher spike-specific TCR breadth was observed in Ad26.COV2.S recipients than in placebo recipients (P = 0.0014). Substantial breadth of spike-specific CD8+ and CD4+ T cell responses was reported after vaccination. The study lacked the statistical power to compare responses across vaccine doses or regimens. Non-spike TCR breadth was comparable between vaccine and placebo recipients, consistent with the vaccine containing only spike. The authors noted that the TCR breadth and depth analyses may have underestimated total T cell responses.

The immunoSEQ Assay was the method used to sequence TCRbeta CDR3 regions. After extraction, genomic DNA underwent amplification by bias-controlled multiplex PCR, followed by high-throughput sequencing. The original methods were these. To quantify the absolute abundance of every unique TCRbeta CDR3 region, sequences were collapsed and filtered. T cell fraction was estimated by normalizing TCRbeta template counts to usable DNA, with usable DNA measured through amplification of reference genes found in all nucleated cells. Repertoire TCRs were annotated as SARS-CoV-2-specific by exact matching of V gene, CDR3 amino acid sequence and J gene to a known reactive TCR set. The reference SARS-CoV-2 TCR set was obtained from MIRA and was filtered for enrichment in COVID-19-positive ImmuneCODE repertoires, whereby public or cross-reactive TCRs were removed. Drawing on the MIRA antigens, annotated TCRs were analysed further at the level of specific ORF or position within ORF. Breadth was defined as annotated unique rearrangements over total unique productive rearrangements; depth was the summed frequency of those rearrangements. Two-sided Wilcoxon rank-sum tests were applied when comparing TCR breadth between groups. The immuneACCESS repertoire file appears here via TCRdb, limited to in-frame rearrangements. These files lack a portion of the clones; in checked studies, under half of the deficit traces to unresolved V genes, and the cause of the others is not known. The D gene and trimming were derived from the DNA, and the V and J assignments and clone size from that table. The sample data list about 440,000 clones, and less than 95% of these were observed just once. Under 4.5% of the sample comes from the top ten.

As concerns this clone: No cognate antigen has been identified for it. The sample holds no much larger clone one base away, and base qualities are not on file.

CDR1 and CDR2, looked up from the germline V gene, are LGHNT and FRNRAP. Including cysteine and phenylalanine, the CDR3 has 15 amino acids. The kept DNA is CDR3 alone, 45 bases in frame from the first base. The germline V and J ends show losses of 6 bases and 2 bases respectively, and no gene match explains 4 bases of the junction. The chain couples TRBV12-5 to TRBJ2-1, with 10 bases in between that match TRBD2. The sequence derives from a person aged 18 to 65 who received the Ad26.COV2.S COVID-19 vaccine or a placebo. Material: peripheral blood, obtained in a trial of Ad26.COV2.S vaccine versus placebo. In nucleotides, the sequence is TGTGCTAGTGGAGCCGGGACTAGCGCCTACAATGAGCAGTTCTTC. Translated, it gives CASGAGTSAYNEQFF.